This is a list of T cell receptor beta chains from one sample in a study of regulatory T cells in long-lasting Graves disease. MiXCR, applied by TCRdb to the multiplex PCR reads, yields one record per CDR3 protein. The sample shows around 450,000 distinct CDR3 sequences, 15% of them seen only once. These data are also associated with another study on T cells in Graves' hyperthyroidism and ophthalmopathy.

The source material was peripheral blood mononuclear cells (PBMCs), sampled at new diagnosis, from a patient treated with antithyroid drugs. Receptors originate from a woman aged 25 to 39 with Graves disease. The CDR3 runs from the conserved cysteine through the conserved F or W. Fields, in order: CDR3 DNA, CDR3 protein, V gene, clone size, J gene, D gene. D genes are given only for firm matches. Only some rows state a clone size, as once, few, many or a class for expanded clones.

cdr3_nt: TGTGCCACCAGCCCGGACAGTCGAAGGGAGACCCAGTACTTC
cdr3_aa: CATSPDSRRETQYF
v_call: TRBV24-1
clone_size: few
j_call: TRBJ2-5
d_call: -

cdr3_nt: TGCGCCAGCACCCTGGAAAGACCTAACTATGGCTACACCTTC
cdr3_aa: CASTLERPNYGYTF
v_call: TRBV10-2
clone_size: many
j_call: TRBJ1-2
d_call: -

cdr3_nt: TGCGCCAGCAGCCAAGGAACTAGCGGGAGGGCCTACGAGCAGTACTTC
cdr3_aa: CASSQGTSGRAYEQYF
v_call: TRBV4-1
clone_size: many
j_call: TRBJ2-7
d_call: TRBD2

cdr3_nt: TGTGCCACCAGTGAGGGGCCTCCTGGGGCCAACGTCCTGACTTTC
cdr3_aa: CATSEGPPGANVLTF
v_call: TRBV24-1
clone_size: -
j_call: TRBJ2-6
d_call: -

cdr3_nt: TGTGCCAGTGGGAGGGGACACCTATACGAGCAGTACTTC
cdr3_aa: CASGRGHLYEQYF
v_call: TRBV25-1
clone_size: -
j_call: TRBJ2-7
d_call: -

cdr3_nt: TGTGCCAGCAGTTTTAACAGGGGTCACGGGCAGTACTTC
cdr3_aa: CASSFNRGHGQYF
v_call: TRBV27
clone_size: few
j_call: TRBJ2-7
d_call: TRBD1

cdr3_nt: TGTGCCATCAGTGAACAACAGGGTTTGGATGGCTACACCTTC
cdr3_aa: CAISEQQGLDGYTF
v_call: TRBV10-3
clone_size: few
j_call: TRBJ1-2
d_call: -

cdr3_nt: TGCAGCGTTGAGGTGCAAAGTAGCCAAGAGACCCAGTACTTC
cdr3_aa: CSVEVQSSQETQYF
v_call: TRBV29-1
clone_size: few
j_call: TRBJ2-5
d_call: -

cdr3_nt: TGTGCCAGCAGTGAAGCGGTACTAGCGGGAGATAGCGATGCCACCGGGGAGCTGTTTTTT
cdr3_aa: CASSEAVLAGDSDATGELFF
v_call: TRBV6-1
clone_size: few
j_call: TRBJ2-2
d_call: TRBD2

cdr3_nt: TGTGCCAGCAGCTCGCCGGACAGGAAGGGAAACACCATATATTTT
cdr3_aa: CASSSPDRKGNTIYF
v_call: TRBV7-9
clone_size: -
j_call: TRBJ1-3
d_call: TRBD1

cdr3_nt: TGTGCCAGCAGCCCTTGGGGAACTAGCACAGATACGCAGTATTTT
cdr3_aa: CASSPWGTSTDTQYF
v_call: TRBV6-2/TRBV6-3
clone_size: -
j_call: TRBJ2-3
d_call: -

cdr3_nt: TGTGCCAGCAGTGATGCCTTACTCAATGAGCAGTTCTTC
cdr3_aa: CASSDALLNEQFF
v_call: TRBV6-2/TRBV6-3
clone_size: few
j_call: TRBJ2-1
d_call: -

cdr3_nt: TGTGCCAGCAGCCCCTACAGGGGGCGCGGAGCCAAAAACATTCAATACTTC
cdr3_aa: CASSPYRGRGAKNIQYF
v_call: TRBV11-2
clone_size: many
j_call: TRBJ2-4
d_call: TRBD1

cdr3_nt: TGTGCCTGGAGGGGAAACGACAGGGTCAAACTGTTTTTT
cdr3_aa: CAWRGNDRVKLFF
v_call: TRBV30
clone_size: many
j_call: TRBJ1-4
d_call: TRBD1

cdr3_nt: TGTGCCAGCAGCCTACTGGGACTAGCGGAATACAATGAGCAGTTCTTC
cdr3_aa: CASSLLGLAEYNEQFF
v_call: TRBV11-2
clone_size: many
j_call: TRBJ2-1
d_call: TRBD2

cdr3_nt: TGTGCCAGCAGGGCAGGGGGCGCGGGGTACGAGCAGTACTTC
cdr3_aa: CASRAGGAGYEQYF
v_call: TRBV27
clone_size: many
j_call: TRBJ2-7
d_call: TRBD1

cdr3_nt: TGCAGTGCTCATGGGGGAGCGGGACCAGGCGAGCAGTACTTC
cdr3_aa: CSAHGGAGPGEQYF
v_call: TRBV20-1
clone_size: many
j_call: TRBJ2-7
d_call: TRBD2

cdr3_nt: TGTGCCAGCAGCCTCGGCCCGAACTCAGAGGTAGCGGGAGCCGTCCAGAAGACCCAGTACTTC
cdr3_aa: CASSLGPNSEVAGAVQKTQYF
v_call: TRBV7-3
clone_size: many
j_call: TRBJ2-5
d_call: TRBD2

cdr3_nt: TGCAGTGCTAGAGGGACCGGGAGCCTCTACAATGAGCAGTTCTTC
cdr3_aa: CSARGTGSLYNEQFF
v_call: TRBV20-1
clone_size: many
j_call: TRBJ2-1
d_call: -

cdr3_nt: TGTGCCAGCAAAGAGCGACGAGATCAGCCCCAGCATTTT
cdr3_aa: CASKERRDQPQHF
v_call: TRBV2
clone_size: few
j_call: TRBJ1-5
d_call: -

cdr3_nt: TGTGCCAGCAGCGGGTGGATGGCGGGATACAATGAGCAGTTCTTC
cdr3_aa: CASSGWMAGYNEQFF
v_call: TRBV9
clone_size: few
j_call: TRBJ2-1
d_call: -

cdr3_nt: TGTGCCAGCCGCCCCGGGACGGGATCCTCGAGGGGCCTCGGTAGTGAGCAGTTCTTC
cdr3_aa: CASRPGTGSSRGLGSEQFF
v_call: TRBV3-1
clone_size: -
j_call: TRBJ2-1
d_call: -

cdr3_nt: TGCAGCGTTGTACGAGAACTTCGGGCTTTCTTT
cdr3_aa: CSVVRELRAFF
v_call: TRBV29-1
clone_size: many
j_call: TRBJ1-1
d_call: -

cdr3_nt: TGTGCCAGCTCACAACAGGGAGGAGGCACTGAAGCTTTCTTT
cdr3_aa: CASSQQGGGTEAFF
v_call: TRBV18
clone_size: -
j_call: TRBJ1-1
d_call: -

cdr3_nt: TGCGCCAGCAGCATGGGACAGGGAAGCTACAATGAGCAGTTCTTC
cdr3_aa: CASSMGQGSYNEQFF
v_call: TRBV5-1
clone_size: many
j_call: TRBJ2-1
d_call: TRBD1

cdr3_nt: TGTGCCAGCAGCCAAGTCCCGGGACAGGGGCTTACCGGGGAGCTGTTTTTT
cdr3_aa: CASSQVPGQGLTGELFF
v_call: TRBV3-1
clone_size: many
j_call: TRBJ2-2
d_call: TRBD1